The sequence of this T cell receptor (beta chain) was determined in a study of T cells expressing NK-cell markers. This CDR3 contains 16 residues. The germline gives CDR1 SGHVS, CDR2 FQNEAQ. From its re-call of the 5' RACE reads, TCRdb lists each CDR3 protein once, without DNA. This listing includes about 380,000 distinct CDR3 sequences. Sequenced: blood T cells: a sorted CD56 or NKG2C T cell subset, CD4+ or CD8+ T cells, or bulk PBMC T cells (not recorded which). V and J are TRBV7-8 and TRBJ1-1. The receptor comes from a man aged 18-75 years in good health. The CDR3 sequence: CASSLGQGRVSTEAFF.